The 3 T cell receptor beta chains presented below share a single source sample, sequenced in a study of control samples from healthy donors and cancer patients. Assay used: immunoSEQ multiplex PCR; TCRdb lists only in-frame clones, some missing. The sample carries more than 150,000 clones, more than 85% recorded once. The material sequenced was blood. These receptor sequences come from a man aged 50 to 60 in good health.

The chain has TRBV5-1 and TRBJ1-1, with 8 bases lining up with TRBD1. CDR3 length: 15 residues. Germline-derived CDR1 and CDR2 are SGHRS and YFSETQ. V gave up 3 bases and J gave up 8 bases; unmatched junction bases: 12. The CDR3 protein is CASSYVGQALGEAFF. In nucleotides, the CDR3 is TGCGCCAGCAGCTATGTGGGACAGGCTCTTGGGGAAGCTTTCTTT. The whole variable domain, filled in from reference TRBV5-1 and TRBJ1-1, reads KAGVTQTPRYLIKTRGQQVTLSCSPISGHRSVSWYQQTPGQGLQFLFEYFSETQRNKGNFPGRFSGRQFSNSRSEMNVSTLELGDSALYLCASSYVGQALGEAFFGQGTRLTVV.

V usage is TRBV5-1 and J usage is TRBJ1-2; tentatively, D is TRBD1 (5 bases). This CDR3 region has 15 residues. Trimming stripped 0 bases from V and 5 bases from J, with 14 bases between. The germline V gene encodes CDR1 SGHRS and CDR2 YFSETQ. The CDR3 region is CASSLDGQGGYGYTF. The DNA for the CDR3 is TGCGCCAGCAGCTTGGATGGGCAGGGCGGATATGGCTACACCTTC.

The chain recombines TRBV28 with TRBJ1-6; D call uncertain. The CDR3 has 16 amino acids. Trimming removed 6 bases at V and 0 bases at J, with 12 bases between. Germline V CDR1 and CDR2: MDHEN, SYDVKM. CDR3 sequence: CASRLAPSSYNSPLHF. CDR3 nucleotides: TGTGCCAGCAGACTTGCACCGAGCTCCTATAATTCACCCCTCCACTTT.